The following is a TCR beta chain sequence with its context. No antigen is known for it. The isolated RNA, all of it, was reverse transcribed, so expressed TCRB transcripts were what got sequenced. The method was immunoSEQ multiplex PCR; TCRdb's version includes in-frame clones alone and lacks a portion of them. Counted here are about 230,000 clones, 9.6% occurring once; the ten biggest clones make up just under 0.035%. Sort purity for all populations was recorded as exceeding 98%. The data originate from a study of beta chain features in type 1 diabetes. Study-wide background: The samples had around 98 million sorted cells examined in all.

This CDR3 is 15 amino acids long. V dropped 3 bases and J dropped 5; count of bases not matched to a gene: 7. The germline gives CDR1 SGHVS, CDR2 FNYEAQ. Study results and limitations: Diminished insertions and augmented deletions at VDJ junctions characterized type 1 diabetes patients. Significant though moderate, a shortening of TCRB CDR3s appeared in all four CD4+ subsets of Type 1 diabetes patients.

The chain carries TRBV7-6 and TRBJ1-1; TRBD1 matches at 9 bases. The clonotype was recovered from a woman in her late teens or twenties in good health. The sample was naive CD4+ T cells from blood. CDR3 sequence: CASSLLQGASTEAFF. The CDR3 DNA follows: TGTGCCAGCAGCTTGCTACAGGGGGCAAGTACTGAAGCTTTCTTT.